The rows below give T cell receptor beta chains drawn from one sample of a study of T-cell reconstitution after alpha-beta-depleted transplantation in children. From the PCR reads, TCRdb called clonotypes with MiXCR, one entry per CDR3 protein. The sample lists a few hundred thousand distinct CDR3 sequences; around 8.9% were seen once. Material: PBMCs from the stem cell graft donor, obtained from the stem cell graft. These receptors were obtained from a human donor who donated a stem cell graft to a child with SCID. CDR3s include the opening cysteine and the closing phenylalanine or tryptophan. Fields, in order: clone size, J gene, D gene, V gene, CDR3 protein. A D gene is named only where the DNA matches it firmly. Clone size is not always given. Where it is, it says once, few, many or a class for expanded clones.

many | TRBJ2-3 | TRBD2 | TRBV2 | CASTGLAGVTDTQYF
many | TRBJ2-7 | TRBD2 | TRBV5-6 | CASSPGLGSYEQYF
many | TRBJ2-5 | . | TRBV27 | CASSYSPTGWETQYF
many | TRBJ2-7 | . | TRBV7-2 | CASEEYSRRRNEQYF
many | TRBJ1-5 | . | TRBV12-3/TRBV12-4 | CASKAPGDNQPQHF
. | TRBJ2-2 | . | TRBV20-1 | CSARDGATLPNTGELFF
many | TRBJ1-2 | TRBD1 | TRBV6-5 | CASTFSGQGGGYTF
many | TRBJ1-1 | TRBD1 | TRBV5-1 | CASSWQDRGHSEAFF
many | TRBJ1-1 | . | TRBV2 | CASSGQVHTEAFF
many | TRBJ2-2 | . | TRBV2 | CASSERRGRVGELFF
many | TRBJ2-6 | . | TRBV7-3 | CASSTYRALGANVLTF
many | TRBJ1-4 | TRBD1 | TRBV27 | CASSFTGTGGLAANEKLFF
many | TRBJ2-2 | . | TRBV5-1 | CASSLGLPGGELFF
many | TRBJ2-2 | . | TRBV6-1 | CASKGSPGANTGELFF
many | TRBJ1-5 | . | TRBV10-3 | CAIREEQGHQPQHF
many | TRBJ1-2 | TRBD1 | TRBV29-1 | CSAAGTGGSYGYTF
few | TRBJ1-2 | . | TRBV5-1 | CASSLVTANYGYTF
many | TRBJ1-2 | . | TRBV7-2 | CASSLDGQDDVGYTF
many | TRBJ2-6 | . | TRBV7-2 | CASSLQGPYSGANVLTF
many | TRBJ1-5 | TRBD1 | TRBV20-1 | CSALDGQGMGYSNQPQHF
many | TRBJ1-6 | TRBD1 | TRBV27 | CASSLSGQGFNSPLHF
. | TRBJ1-5 | TRBD1 | TRBV24-1 | CATSDLHTDRDRGLSNQPQHF
many | TRBJ2-2 | . | TRBV29-1 | CSVLAVNTGELFF
many | TRBJ2-1 | . | TRBV14 | CASSQGRTGRPLYNEQFF
many | TRBJ2-1 | . | TRBV5-1 | CASSFLPYNEQFF
many | TRBJ2-1 | . | TRBV5-1 | CASSPGPVNEQFF
many | TRBJ2-1 | . | TRBV15 | CATSGIRGAGHNEQFF